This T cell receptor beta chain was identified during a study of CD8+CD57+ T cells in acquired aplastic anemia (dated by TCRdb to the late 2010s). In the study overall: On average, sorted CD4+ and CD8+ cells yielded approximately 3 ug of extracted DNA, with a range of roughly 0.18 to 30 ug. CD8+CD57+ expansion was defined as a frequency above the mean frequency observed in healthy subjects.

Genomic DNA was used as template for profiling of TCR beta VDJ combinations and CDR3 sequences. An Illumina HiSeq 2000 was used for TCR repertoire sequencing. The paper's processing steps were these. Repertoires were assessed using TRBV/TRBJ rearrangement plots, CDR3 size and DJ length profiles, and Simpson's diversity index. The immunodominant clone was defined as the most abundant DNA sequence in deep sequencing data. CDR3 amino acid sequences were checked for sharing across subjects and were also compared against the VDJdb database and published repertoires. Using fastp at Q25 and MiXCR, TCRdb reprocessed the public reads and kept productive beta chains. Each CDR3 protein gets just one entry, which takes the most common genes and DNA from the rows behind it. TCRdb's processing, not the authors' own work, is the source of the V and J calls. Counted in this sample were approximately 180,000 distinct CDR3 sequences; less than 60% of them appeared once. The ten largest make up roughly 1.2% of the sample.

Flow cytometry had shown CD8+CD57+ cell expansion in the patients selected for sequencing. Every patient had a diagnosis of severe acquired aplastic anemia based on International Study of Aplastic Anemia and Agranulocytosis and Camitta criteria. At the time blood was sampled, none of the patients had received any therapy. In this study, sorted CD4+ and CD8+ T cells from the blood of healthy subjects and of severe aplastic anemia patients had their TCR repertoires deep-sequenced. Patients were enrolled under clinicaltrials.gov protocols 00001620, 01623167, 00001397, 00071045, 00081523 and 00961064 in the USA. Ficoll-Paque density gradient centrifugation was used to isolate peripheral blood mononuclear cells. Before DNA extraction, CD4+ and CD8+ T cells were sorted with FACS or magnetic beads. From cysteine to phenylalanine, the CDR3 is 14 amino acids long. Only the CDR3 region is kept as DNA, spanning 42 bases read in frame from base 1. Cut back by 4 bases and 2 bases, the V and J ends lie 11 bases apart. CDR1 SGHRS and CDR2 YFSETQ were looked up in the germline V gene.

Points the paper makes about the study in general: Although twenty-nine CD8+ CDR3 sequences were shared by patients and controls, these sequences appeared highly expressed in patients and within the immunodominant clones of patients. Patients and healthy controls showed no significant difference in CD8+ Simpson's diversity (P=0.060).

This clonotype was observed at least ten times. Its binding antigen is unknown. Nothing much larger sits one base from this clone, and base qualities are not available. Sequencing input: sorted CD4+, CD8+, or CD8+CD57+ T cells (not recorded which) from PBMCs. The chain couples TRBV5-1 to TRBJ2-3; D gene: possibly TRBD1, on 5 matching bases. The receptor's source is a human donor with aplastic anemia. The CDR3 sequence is CASSPPDITDTQYF. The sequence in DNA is TGCGCCAGCAGCCCCCCGGACATCACAGATACGCAGTATTTT.